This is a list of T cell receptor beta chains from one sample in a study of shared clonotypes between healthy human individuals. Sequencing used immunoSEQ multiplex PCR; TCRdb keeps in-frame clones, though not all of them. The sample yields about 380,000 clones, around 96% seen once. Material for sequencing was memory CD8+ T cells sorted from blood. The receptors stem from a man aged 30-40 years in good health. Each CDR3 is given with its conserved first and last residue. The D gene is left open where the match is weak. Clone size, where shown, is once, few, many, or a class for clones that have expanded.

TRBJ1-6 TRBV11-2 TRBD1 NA TGTGCCAGCAGCGAAGCTTTGAGGACAGGGTTTCGTTCACCCCTCCACTTT CASSEALRTGFRSPLHF
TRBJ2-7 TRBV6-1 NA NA TGTGCCAGCAGTGGAAGATTACAGGGGAGGTACGAGCAGTACTTC CASSGRLQGRYEQYF
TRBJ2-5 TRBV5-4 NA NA TGTGCCAGCAGCTTGGCCGTCTATGGGGAGACCCAGTACTTC CASSLAVYGETQYF
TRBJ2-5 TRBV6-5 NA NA TGTGCCAGCAGTTACTCGAGGGTAGTTTGGGAGACCCAGTACTTC CASSYSRVVWETQYF
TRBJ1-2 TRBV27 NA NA TGTGCCAGCGGCCACAGGGCCTCTAACTATGGCTACACCTTC CASGHRASNYGYTF
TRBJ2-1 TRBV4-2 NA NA TGTGCCAGCAGCCAAGCTGACGGGATCTCCCCCATGGCTCAGGTGCAGTTCTTC CASSQADGISPMAQVQFF
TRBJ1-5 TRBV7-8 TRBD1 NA TGTGCCAGCAGCTTAGGGACAGGGTACAATCAGCCCCAGCATTTT CASSLGTGYNQPQHF
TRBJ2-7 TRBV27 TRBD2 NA TGTGCCAGCAGTCAGGGTGGTAGCGGGAGGTCCGAGCAGTACTTC CASSQGGSGRSEQYF
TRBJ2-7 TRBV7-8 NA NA TGTGCCAGCAGCTTAGCGATCAAGCAGCAGTACTTC CASSLAIKQQYF
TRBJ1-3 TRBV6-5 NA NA TGTGCCAGCAGGGCGGGTACGGCTGGAAACACCATATATTTT CASRAGTAGNTIYF
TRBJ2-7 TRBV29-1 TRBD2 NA TGCAGCGTCGGGGGGAGGTTCTCCTACGAGCAGTACTTC CSVGGRFSYEQYF
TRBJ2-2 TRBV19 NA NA TGTGCCAGTAGCGTAAACTCCGGGAGTAACACCGGGGAGCTGTTTTTT CASSVNSGSNTGELFF
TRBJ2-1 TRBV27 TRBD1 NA TGTGCCAGCAGTACGACAGGGGGCGGGAATGAGCAGTTCTTC CASSTTGGGNEQFF
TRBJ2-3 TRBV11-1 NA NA TGTGCCAGCAGCTTAGGGACTGTATCTAGCACAGATACGCAGTATTTT CASSLGTVSSTDTQYF
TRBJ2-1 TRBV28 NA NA TGTGCCAGCAGCCCCATCTACGATGAGCAGTTCTTC CASSPIYDEQFF
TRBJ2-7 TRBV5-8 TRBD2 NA TGTGCCAGCAAAGACTGGGCGGGAGGTTACGAGCAGTACTTC CASKDWAGGYEQYF
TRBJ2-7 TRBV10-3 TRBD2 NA TGTGCCATCAAGGGCGGGAGTAGGTCCTACGAGCAGTACTTC CAIKGGSRSYEQYF
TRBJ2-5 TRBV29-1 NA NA TGCAGCGTTGAAGGGACGGTGCAAGAGACCCAGTACTTC CSVEGTVQETQYF
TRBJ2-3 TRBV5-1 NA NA TGCGCCAGCAACAGTTTAGCGTATAGCACAGATACGCAGTATTTT CASNSLAYSTDTQYF
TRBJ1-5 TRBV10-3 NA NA TGTGCCATCAGTGAAAGTGGGGGGCGGCCCCAGCATTTT CAISESGGRPQHF
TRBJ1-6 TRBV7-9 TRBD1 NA TGTGCCAGCAGCTTAGAAGGGACAGGGTTGTGGAACTCACCCCTCCACTTT CASSLEGTGLWNSPLHF
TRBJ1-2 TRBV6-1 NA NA TGTGCCAGCAGTGAAGCTGGGACTGCAGCTAACTATGGCTACACCTTC CASSEAGTAANYGYTF
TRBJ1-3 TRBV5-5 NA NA TGTGCCAGCAGAACCAGGGTCTCTGGAAACACCATATATTTT CASRTRVSGNTIYF
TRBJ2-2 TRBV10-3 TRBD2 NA TGTGCCATCACTGGACTAGCGGGAGGAGAGCTGTTTTTT CAITGLAGGELFF
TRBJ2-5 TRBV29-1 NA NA TGCAGCGTCGGCCCGGGACCACGACAAGAGACCCAGTACTTC CSVGPGPRQETQYF
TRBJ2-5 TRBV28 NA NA TGTGCCAGCAGGCCGACAGGTCAAGAGACCCAGTACTTC CASRPTGQETQYF
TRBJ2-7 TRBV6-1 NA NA TGTGCCAGCAGCCCGACAGTAAAGCACGAGCAGTACTTC CASSPTVKHEQYF
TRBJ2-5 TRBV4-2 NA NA TGTGCCAGCAGCCAACCCCTGGCGGAGACCCAGTACTTC CASSQPLAETQYF
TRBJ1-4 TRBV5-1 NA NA TGCGCCAGCAGACAAACAGTTGGGGGTAATGAAAAACTGTTTTTT CASRQTVGGNEKLFF
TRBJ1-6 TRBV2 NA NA TGTGCCAGCAGTGATTCGGGGGGCAATTCACCCCTCCACTTT CASSDSGGNSPLHF
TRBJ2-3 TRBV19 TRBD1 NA TGTGCCAGTAGTATAGATGGGGACAGCGGCCCCGATGATACGCAGTATTTT CASSIDGDSGPDDTQYF
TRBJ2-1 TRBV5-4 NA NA TGTGCCAGCAGCACCAAGACGTTTGTAAGTCCTTCATACAATGAGCAGTTCTTC CASSTKTFVSPSYNEQFF
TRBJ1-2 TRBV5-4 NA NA TGTGCCAGCAGCTTGGGACAGTACTATGGCTACACCTTC CASSLGQYYGYTF
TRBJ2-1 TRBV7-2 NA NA TGTGCCAGCAGCAAGGACTACTCCTACAATGAGCAGTTCTTC CASSKDYSYNEQFF
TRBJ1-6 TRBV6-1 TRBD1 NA TGTGCCAGCCTTCCAGGGGGAAATTCACCCCTCCACTTT CASLPGGNSPLHF
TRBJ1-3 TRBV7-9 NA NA TGTGCCAGCAGCGCTTTTCAACAGGTCCCTGGAAACACCATATATTTT CASSAFQQVPGNTIYF
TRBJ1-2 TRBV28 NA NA TGTGCCAGCAGTTTTAGTGGGATTAGCTATGGCTACACCTTC CASSFSGISYGYTF
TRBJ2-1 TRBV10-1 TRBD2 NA TGCGCCAGCAGGGGACTAGCGGGAGATGAGCAGTTCTTC CASRGLAGDEQFF
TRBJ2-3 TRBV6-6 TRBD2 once TGTGCCAGCAGCAAACCAGGGACTAGCGGCAATACGCAGTATTTT CASSKPGTSGNTQYF
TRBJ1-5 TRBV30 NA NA TGTGCCTGGAGTGTAGGCTTAGGGAAGGGTAGCAATCAGCCCCAGCATTTT CAWSVGLGKGSNQPQHF
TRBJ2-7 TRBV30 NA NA TGTGCCTGGAGTGTACTTAGGACACCTTCCTACGAGCAGTACTTC CAWSVLRTPSYEQYF
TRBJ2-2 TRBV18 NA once TGTGCCAGCTCACCACAACGGGAGTACACCGGGGAGCTGTTTTTT CASSPQREYTGELFF
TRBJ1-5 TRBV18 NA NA TGTGCCAGCTCAGGAAGTCATAGCAATCAGCCCCAGCATTTT CASSGSHSNQPQHF